This passage covers 5 T cell receptor beta chains from one sample sequenced in a study of blood T cells in healthy people across ages. Alongside a J-beta primer mix, a sample-barcoded 5' primer served in a second PCR lasting about 7 to 11 cycles. TCRdb fed the 5' RACE reads into MiXCR, producing one record per CDR3 protein. The table includes hundreds of thousands of distinct CDR3 sequences, approximately 31% detected once. Sample: blood. All receptors come from a woman older than 75 in good health.

As to this clonotype: This clone may be a read error of a much larger clone one base away. The chain links TRBV18 to TRBJ2-1; TRBD2 matches at 10 bases. The better agreement between TRBJ2-7 and the DNA end casts doubt on the J call. The germline V gene encodes CDR1 KGHSH and CDR2 LQKENI. The CDR3 is 16 residues long. CDR3 bases: TGTGCCAGCTCACCGGTAGCGGGGGGATCCTACAATGAGCAGTACTTC. Protein product: CASSPVAGGSYNEQYF.

The rearrangement links TRBV6-5 to TRBJ1-4; the D gene is possibly TRBD1 (5 bases). The CDR3 loop spans 14 amino acids. Trimming shortened V by 6 bases and J by 8 bases, and 16 bases separated the two germline ends. Germline CDR1 reads MNHEY; CDR2 reads SVGAGI. The CDR3 DNA is TGTGCCAGCAGCACCGGGACCCTAAGGGAAAAACTGTTTTTT. It codes for CASSTGTLREKLFF.

The V call is TRBV30, the J call TRBJ1-5, with D possibly TRBD1 on 5 matching bases. The CDR3 is 14 residues long. Germline V gene sequence: CDR1 GTSNPN, CDR2 SVGIG (reference sequence). Trimming removed 4 bases from V and 4 bases from J, with 14 bases in between. CDR3 loop: CAWKRDEGNQPQHF. The CDR3 coding sequence is TGTGCCTGGAAAAGGGACGAGGGGAATCAGCCCCAGCATTTT. The variable domain in full, with the rest retrieved from reference TRBV30 and TRBJ1-5, is SQTIHQWPATLVQPVGSPLSLECTVEGTSNPNLYWYRQAAGRGLQLLFYSVGIGQISSEVPQNLSASRPQDRQFILSSKKLLLSDSGFYLCAWKRDEGNQPQHFGDGTRLSIL.

This rearrangement joins TRBV5-1 to TRBJ1-1; possible D gene TRBD1, 5 bases. CDR3 length equals 15 residues. Germline assignment: CDR1 SGHRS and CDR2 YFSETQ. The germline V and J ends were trimmed by 6 bases and 2 bases, with 17 bases remaining between them. CDR3 residues: CASNEQGAKNTEAFF. CDR3 coding DNA: TGCGCCAGCAATGAACAAGGGGCGAAAAACACTGAAGCTTTCTTT.

Details on this clonotype: Since a much larger clone is just one base distant, this may be a read error. The V call is TRBV5-1, the J call TRBJ1-2; no clear D. The V end lost 0 bases, the J end lost 6 bases, and 9 bases lay between the germline ends. CDR3 length: 13 amino acids. The V gene's germline CDR1 is SGHRS and CDR2 YFSETQ. The CDR3 is CASSLDGVNGYTF. DNA of the CDR3: TGCGCCAGCAGCTTGGACGGGGTTAATGGCTACACCTTC.